Below, 10 T cell receptor beta chains from the same sample are listed, as sequenced in a study of shared clonotypes between healthy human individuals (dated by TCRdb to 2018 to 2021). Libraries were made using the immunoSEQ multiplex PCR assay. TCRdb's version of the immuneACCESS table is confined to in-frame rearrangements and falls short of the full clone set. An unresolved V gene accounts for under half of the shortfall where checked; the remainder is of unknown origin. In all, the sample holds about 2.4 million clones, and 90% to 95% of those were seen once. Approximately 0.36% of the sample comes from the top ten. Sequencing input: naive CD4+ T cells from PBMCs. The cell subset or site label corresponds to: CD45RA+ positively selected. The receptors stem from a man aged 18 to 30 in good health. Some clones in this sample may be carry-over from other donors' samples.

This clone was observed a single time. This chain links TRBV7-3 with TRBJ2-1, with D possibly matching TRBD2 (6 bases). Looked up from germline, CDR1 is SGHTA and CDR2 is FQGTGA. The V and J ends lost 0 bases and 7 bases respectively, with 19 bases between them. CDR3 length: 17 residues. The CDR3 DNA sequence: TGTGCCAGCAGCTTAACCCCATCGGGAGTCGGTGGGAATGAGCAGTTCTTC. The encoded protein is CASSLTPSGVGGNEQFF.

The rearrangement uses TRBV7-3 and TRBJ2-3; perhaps TRBD2 as D (5 bases). V was shortened by 5 bases and J by 0 bases, with 9 bases between the two germline ends. The CDR3 has 14 amino acids. The germline V gene has CDR1 SGHTA and CDR2 FQGTGA. Here the CDR3 reads CASSRGASTDTQYF. Here the CDR3 DNA reads TGTGCCAGCAGCCGGGGAGCTAGCACAGATACGCAGTATTTT.

This chain connects TRBV28 to TRBJ1-4; tentative D call: TRBD1 (5 bases). This CDR3 is 15 amino acids long. Germline V lookup: CDR1 MDHEN, CDR2 SYDVKM. Trimming cost V 6 bases and J 4 bases, with 15 bases left between them. CDR3 residues: CASSQGGVVNEKLFF. The DNA for the CDR3 is TGTGCCAGCAGCCAGGGAGGGGTGGTTAATGAAAAACTGTTTTTT.

The chain recombines TRBV5-1 with TRBJ2-1; 11 bases are shared with TRBD2. The CDR3 covers 15 residues. The trim removed 6 bases at V and 5 bases at J, leaving 7 bases unmatched. Germline-derived CDR1 and CDR2 are SGHRS and YFSETQ. CDR3 nucleotides: TGCGCCAGCACCGTACTAGCGGGAGAACACAATGAGCAGTTCTTC. This sequence encodes CASTVLAGEHNEQFF.

The J gene is TRBJ2-3, the V gene TRBV7-2; D is possibly TRBD2 (6 bases). Germline V gene lookup returns CDR1 SGHTA and CDR2 FQGNSA. V was clipped by 2 bases and J by 0 bases, with 15 bases between them. There are 17 residues in the CDR3. In DNA form, the CDR3 reads TGTGCCAGCAGCTTAATGGGGGGTGGGACTAGCACAGATACGCAGTATTTT. As protein: CASSLMGGGTSTDTQYF.

This chain uses TRBV18 with TRBJ1-2; D might be TRBD1 (5 bases). The CDR3 totals 16 residues. Deletions cut 0 bases from V and 0 bases from J, with 11 bases between. The V gene's germline CDR1 is KGHSH and CDR2 LQKENI. The CDR3 region has the DNA TGTGCCAGCTCACCACCGGGGCAGGACGCTAACTATGGCTACACCTTC. This sequence encodes CASSPPGQDANYGYTF. The complete variable domain, with remaining parts taken from reference TRBV18 and TRBJ1-2, reads NAGVMQNPRHLVRRRGQEARLRCSPMKGHSHVYWYRQLPEEGLKFMVYLQKENIIDESGMPKERFSAEFPKEGPSILRIQQVVRGDSAAYFCASSPPGQDANYGYTFGSGTRLTVV.

The chain couples TRBV2 to TRBJ1-2, with TRBD1 matching over 7 bases. The trim removed 5 bases at V and 0 bases at J, leaving 6 bases unmatched. The CDR3 runs to 15 residues. Germline CDR1 SNHLY, CDR2 FYNNEI. Written as DNA, the CDR3 is TGTGCCAGCAGTATACAGGGGACCACTAACTATGGCTACACCTTC. Translating gives CASSIQGTTNYGYTF.

This clone was seen once. At the DNA level, this CDR3 is encoded by other sequences in the same sample as well. J is TRBJ2-1 and V is TRBV5-1; 9 positions match TRBD1. This CDR3 has 15 residues. Germline trimming cut 0 bases from V and 6 bases from J; bases unmatched to any gene: 4. Looked up from germline, CDR1 is SGHRS and CDR2 is YFSETQ. This CDR3 is CASSLAGTGSNEQFF. The CDR3 DNA sequence: TGCGCCAGCAGCTTGGCCGGGACAGGGAGCAATGAGCAGTTCTTC. Full variable domain (rest looked up from reference TRBV5-1 and TRBJ2-1): KAGVTQTPRYLIKTRGQQVTLSCSPISGHRSVSWYQQTPGQGLQFLFEYFSETQRNKGNFPGRFSGRQFSNSRSEMNVSTLELGDSALYLCASSLAGTGSNEQFFGPGTRLTVL.

V and J are TRBV5-4 and TRBJ2-3, with 11 bases lining up with TRBD1. The CDR3 loop spans 15 amino acids. V gave up 0 bases and J gave up 5 bases; unmatched junction bases: 2. From germline, CDR1 is SGHNT and CDR2 YYREEE (reference sequence). CDR3 residues: CASSLGGQGGDTQYF. CDR3 nucleotide sequence: TGTGCCAGCAGCTTGGGGGGACAGGGGGGAGATACGCAGTATTTT.

The chain uses TRBV25-1 and TRBJ2-1, with D tentatively TRBD2 (5 bases). The CDR3 has 16 amino acids. Germline V CDR1 and CDR2: MGHDK, SYGVNS. V was trimmed by 6 bases and J by 6 bases, leaving 21 bases between them. The CDR3 nucleotides read TGTGCCAGCAGCCCCCACACTAGTCGAGATACCAATGAGCAGTTCTTC. As protein: CASSPHTSRDTNEQFF.